Shown below are 20 T cell receptor beta chains from a single sample sequenced in a study of blood T cells in healthy people across ages. Sample-barcoded 5' priming and a J-beta primer mix drove a second PCR of 7 to 11 cycles. Each CDR3 protein gets one entry after TCRdb re-called the 5' RACE reads with MiXCR. The data contain fewer than 800,000 distinct CDR3 sequences, roughly 50% of them seen just once; the ten biggest clones take up around 32%. Specimen: blood. Receptors originate from a woman in her sixties in good health.

This clonotype has only a few counts. The chain carries TRBV4-1 and TRBJ2-7; D possibly corresponds to TRBD1 (5 bases). The DNA matches TRBJ2-5 better at its end, which makes the J call doubtful. The CDR3 spans 16 residues. CDR1 and CDR2 (germline): MGHRA, YSYEKL. The CDR3 region is CASSQEVVVGLETQYF. In DNA, the CDR3 is TGCGCCAGCAGCCAAGAGGTCGTGGTGGGGCTAGAGACCCAGTACTTC.

This clonotype came up a few times. The V call is TRBV12-3 or TRBV12-4, the J call TRBJ2-1; 7 bases line up with TRBD2. The length of the CDR3 is 13 residues. The ends lost 7 bases at V and 6 bases at J; junction bases unmatched: 6. CDR3 coding DNA: TGTGCCAGCACCTGGGGGGGGTTCAATGAGCAGTTCTTC. Amino acid sequence: CASTWGGFNEQFF.

With respect to this clonotype: A read error may produce the germline difference seen at one junction end. V usage is TRBV12-3 or TRBV12-4 and J usage is TRBJ2-3, with 7 nucleotides matching TRBD1. The CDR3 is 16 residues long. The CDR3 loop is CASRTGTSVRTDAQYF. The CDR3 DNA follows: TGTGCCAGCAGGACAGGGACCAGCGTGAGAACAGATGCGCAGTATTTT.

This chain uses TRBV7-3 with TRBJ2-4, with TRBD1 as a possible D gene (5 bases). The J call may be faulty, since TRBJ2-7 better matches the DNA end. Germline values: CDR1 SGHTA, CDR2 FQGTGA. The length of the CDR3 is 15 residues. The CDR3 DNA reads TGTGCCAGCAGCTTAAATCCGGCAGGGTTCTACGAGCAGTACTTC. Encoded protein: CASSLNPAGFYEQYF.

This rearrangement joins TRBV9 to TRBJ2-5; maybe TRBD2 (5 bases). The CDR3 has 14 amino acids. CDR1 and CDR2 (germline): SGDLS, YYNGEE. The V gene lost 4 bases and the J gene lost 1 base, with 11 bases spanning the gap. CDR3 protein: CASSPRLLQETQYF. In nucleotides, the CDR3 is TGTGCCAGCAGCCCTCGACTACTCCAAGAGACCCAGTACTTC.

V gene TRBV6-6 combines with J gene TRBJ2-1; D might be TRBD1 or TRBD2, each matching 6 bases. The last part of the DNA fits TRBJ2-7 better; the J call may be wrong. The CDR3 length is 15 residues. CDR1 is MNHNY, CDR2 SVGAGI, per germline (reference sequence). CDR3 region: CASSLTGASYNEQYF. The DNA for the CDR3 is TGTGCCAGCAGTTTAACGGGGGCTTCCTACAATGAGCAGTACTTC.

This clonotype was detected many times. The chain carries TRBV29-1 and TRBJ2-5, with 8 bases fitting TRBD1. The length of the CDR3 is 13 residues. Germline values: CDR1 SQVTM, CDR2 ANQGSEA. Losses at the gene ends were 3 bases for V and 5 bases for J; bases not matched to a gene: 5. The CDR3 DNA sequence: TGCAGCGTTGACAGGGGGCGATTCGAGACCCAGTACTTC. Residues: CSVDRGRFETQYF.

This chain uses TRBV27 with TRBJ2-7, with 7 bases matching TRBD1. The DNA matches TRBJ2-4 better at its end, which makes the J call doubtful. The germline gives CDR1 MNHEY, CDR2 SMNVEV (reference sequence). The CDR3 spans 14 residues. The DNA of the CDR3 is TGTGCCAGCAGTAAACAGGGGCAGGAGAACATTCAGTACTTC. Amino acid sequence: CASSKQGQENIQYF.

The chain carries TRBV5-1 and TRBJ2-1; D gene uncertain. The CDR3 totals 14 residues. V was trimmed by 0 bases and J by 5 bases, leaving 9 bases between them. CDR1 is SGHRS, CDR2 YFSETQ, per germline. In DNA form, the CDR3 reads TGCGCCAGCAGCTTGGGGAGTAGCAACAATGAGCAGTTCTTC. It specifies CASSLGSSNNEQFF.

V and J are TRBV29-1 and TRBJ2-1; 7 bases line up with TRBD2. CDR1 and CDR2 from the germline V gene are SQVTM and ANQGSEA. CDR3 length: 13 residues. J lost 5 bases, V lost 4 bases, and 5 bases had no gene match. The CDR3, as DNA: TGCAGCGTTGTGGGCGGGGGTAACAATGAGCAGTTCTTC. Translated, it gives CSVVGGGNNEQFF.

J is TRBJ2-7 and V is TRBV20-1; 7 nucleotides line up with TRBD2. Germline assignment: CDR1 DFQATT and CDR2 SNEGSKA (reference sequence). Trimming at V came to 6 bases and at J to 7 bases, leaving 21 bases not matched to a gene. The CDR3 runs to 16 residues. The CDR3 loop is CSAAAALPGGRNEQYF. The CDR3 DNA sequence: TGCAGTGCCGCAGCAGCCCTCCCGGGGGGAAGGAATGAGCAGTACTTC.

J is TRBJ1-1 and V is TRBV7-2, with 8 bases lining up with TRBD1. The germline gives CDR1 SGHTA, CDR2 FQGNSA. J lost 5 bases, V lost 5 bases, and 7 bases had no gene match. The CDR3 sequence is 14 residues long. The CDR3 region has the DNA TGTGCCAGCAGCCTGGACAGGGAACAGACTGAAGCTTTCTTT. The encoded protein is CASSLDREQTEAFF. Based on the CDR3 plus reference TRBV7-2 and TRBJ1-1, the full variable domain is GAGVSQSPSNKVTEKGKDVELRCDPISGHTALYWYRQSLGQGLEFLIYFQGNSAPDKSGLPSDRFSAERTGGSVSTLTIQRTQQEDSAVYLCASSLDREQTEAFFGQGTRLTVV.

This clonotype was counted a few times. The chain combines TRBV11-1 with TRBJ2-1, with 7 bases that match TRBD2. The length of the CDR3 is 16 residues. With V trimmed by 6 bases and J by 2 bases, 10 bases remained unmatched. The germline V gene has CDR1 SGHAT and CDR2 FQDESV (reference sequence). The CDR3 here is CASSPSSGLTYNEQFF. The CDR3 coding sequence is TGTGCCAGCAGTCCGTCTAGCGGACTTACCTACAATGAGCAGTTCTTC.

The CDR3 here is CASSYLLGEGTSYEQYF. Here the CDR3 DNA reads TGTGCCAGCAGTTACCTCCTGGGAGAGGGGACCTCCTACGAGCAGTACTTC. The chain couples TRBV6-2 or TRBV6-3 to TRBJ2-4; D tentatively reads TRBD1 or TRBD2 (5 bases each). TRBJ2-7 explains the end of the DNA better; the J call may be wrong. The CDR3 runs to 17 residues. CDR1 is MNHEY and CDR2 is SVGEGT in the germline V gene.

This clonotype was found a few times. The chain combines TRBV7-2 with TRBJ2-1, with D unresolved. The CDR3 loop spans 11 amino acids. V was pared by 10 bases and J by 5 bases, with 9 bases between. CDR1 is SGHTA and CDR2 is FQGNSA in the germline V gene. The CDR3 loop is CATRRNNEQFF. The CDR3 DNA reads TGTGCCACCCGGCGGAACAATGAGCAGTTCTTC.

CDR3 nucleotide sequence: TGTGCCAGCAGCTTACGGCCCCTACAAGGCCCTTCCTTCTACGAGCAGTACTTC. Encoded protein: CASSLRPLQGPSFYEQYF. The chain employs TRBV7-9 and TRBJ2-7; D is unresolved. Trimming removed 2 bases at V and 3 bases at J, with 23 bases between. CDR3 size: 18 residues. The germline CDR1 and CDR2 sequences are SEHNR and FQNEAQ (reference sequence).

The CDR3 DNA follows: TGCGCCAGCAGCCAAGGACTAGGAGACGAGCAGTACTTC. Encoded protein: CASSQGLGDEQYF. This sequence joins TRBV4-3 and TRBJ2-7; D is perhaps TRBD2 (6 bases). Trimming took 1 base from V and 5 from J, leaving 9 bases between them. Germline V gives CDR1 LGHNA, CDR2 YSLEER. The CDR3 has 13 residues.

The V and J genes are TRBV29-1 and TRBJ1-1; a possible D gene is TRBD1 (6 bases). The CDR3 covers 13 residues. The germline V and J ends were trimmed by 2 bases and 1 base, with 8 bases remaining between them. Germline loops: CDR1 SQVTM, CDR2 ANQGSEA. This CDR3 is CSVERGRNTEAFF. In nucleotides, the CDR3 is TGCAGCGTTGAAAGGGGGAGGAACACTGAAGCTTTCTTT.

V gene TRBV9 combines with J gene TRBJ2-4; TRBD1 is a possible D gene (6 bases). The assigned J gene may be wrong: the sequence end matches TRBJ2-7 better. From germline, CDR1 is SGDLS and CDR2 YYNGEE. This CDR3 region has 15 residues. The CDR3 DNA sequence: TGTGCCAGCAGCGTAGGAACAGGGACCATGGGCGAGCAGTACTTC. Amino acids: CASSVGTGTMGEQYF.

As for this clonotype: A much larger clone lies a single base off, so this may be a read error. The chain links TRBV3-1 to TRBJ2-1; D is possibly TRBD2 (5 bases). Trimming shortened V by 0 bases and J by 13 bases, and 19 bases separated the two germline ends. This CDR3 comprises 15 residues. From germline, CDR1 is LGHDT and CDR2 YNNKEL (reference sequence). The CDR3, as DNA: TGTGCCAGCAGCCAAGAAAGCGGCGGATGGGAGACCCAGTTCTTC. It specifies CASSQESGGWETQFF.